The 9 T cell receptor beta chains given below trace back to one sample, sequenced in a study of blood T cell repertoires in COVID-19. Measured with immunoSEQ multiplex PCR; TCRdb has only the in-frame clones, and not every one. The repertoire holds fewer than 200,000 clones, with roughly 80% as singletons. Source material: PBMCs or T cells enriched from blood (not recorded which). All receptors come from a woman between 50 and 59 years old who had recovered from COVID-19.

This rearrangement joins TRBV2 to TRBJ1-2; TRBD1 agrees at 8 bases. Germline trimming cut 2 bases from V and 3 bases from J; bases unmatched to any gene: 5. The CDR3 is 15 residues long. Germline values: CDR1 SNHLY, CDR2 FYNNEI. CDR3 protein: CASSEMGQDDYGYTF. For the CDR3, the DNA is TGTGCCAGCAGTGAAATGGGACAGGACGACTATGGCTACACCTTC.

This clone was observed once. The junction departs from germline at one end; a sequencing error may be responsible. J is TRBJ2-4 and V is TRBV7-3; 7 bases align to TRBD2. This CDR3 contains 16 residues. The germline gives CDR1 SGHTA, CDR2 FQGTGA. In DNA, the CDR3 is TGTCCCAGCAGCTTATGGGGGGGGGTGGGCCGGAACATTCAGTACTTC. Its protein is CPSSLWGGVGRNIQYF.

The chain has TRBV5-1 and TRBJ2-7, with D possibly being TRBD2 (5 bases). Germline V gives CDR1 SGHRS, CDR2 YFSETQ. This CDR3 region has 13 residues. V lost 5 bases and J lost 6, with 15 bases in between. The CDR3 nucleotides read TGCGCCAGCAGACTAGAGGGTGGGTTCGAGCAGTACTTC. It codes for CASRLEGGFEQYF.

The gene calls are TRBV24-1 and TRBJ2-1; TRBD1 agrees at 9 bases. V was pared by 5 bases and J by 9 bases, with 13 bases of the junction left unmatched. The CDR3 totals 16 residues. Germline lookup yields CDR1 KGHDR and CDR2 SFDVKD. The CDR3 is CATSGLTGTGKGEQFF. DNA of the CDR3: TGTGCCACCAGTGGCCTAACCGGGACAGGGAAGGGTGAGCAGTTCTTC.

The chain combines TRBV12-3 or TRBV12-4 with TRBJ2-7, with D maybe TRBD1 (6 bases). The V end lost 5 bases, the J end lost 2 bases, and 10 bases lay between the germline ends. CDR3 length: 13 residues. The CDR3 loop reads CASSRQETYEQYF. DNA for the CDR3: TGTGCCAGCAGTAGACAGGAGACCTACGAGCAGTACTTC.

This clone has just a few counts. V is TRBV4-1 and J is TRBJ2-7, with D possibly TRBD2 on 6 matching bases. The CDR3 consists of 14 residues. V lost 3 bases and J lost 0, with 9 bases in between. Germline CDR1 and CDR2: MGHRA and YSYEKL. CDR3 region: CASSQGLLSYEQYF. CDR3 nucleotides: TGCGCCAGCAGCCAGGGACTGCTCTCCTACGAGCAGTACTTC.

This chain joins TRBV3-1 (or the pseudogene TRBV3-2) and TRBJ2-1, with 8 bases that match TRBD1. V shed 0 bases, J shed 3 bases, and the junction held 10 bases outside the gene matches. Germline assignment: CDR1 LGHDT and CDR2 YNNKEL (reference sequence). This CDR3 region has 18 residues. DNA of the CDR3: TGTGCCAGCAGCCAAGATCGTGGCAAAGGACAGGGCTACAATGAGCAGTTCTTC. It specifies CASSQDRGKGQGYNEQFF.

The chain is built from TRBV10-3 and TRBJ2-1; 11 nucleotides match TRBD2. CDR1 and CDR2 from the germline V gene are ENHRY and SYGVKD. The CDR3 runs to 16 residues. V lost 4 bases to trimming and J lost 7 bases; unmatched junction nucleotides: 9. The CDR3 bases are TGTGCCATCAGTGGCCGGACTAGCGGGCGAAAGAATGAGCAGTTCTTC. Protein product: CAISGRTSGRKNEQFF.

The chain uses TRBV7-9 and TRBJ2-7, with TRBD1 identical over 9 bases. This CDR3 is 15 amino acids long. The germline V gene has CDR1 SEHNR and CDR2 FQNEAQ (reference sequence). Trimming removed 6 bases from V and 4 bases from J; junction bases left unmatched: 10. As DNA, the CDR3 is TGTGCCAGCAGTTACGTCGGGACAGGGCTTTACGAGCAGTACTTC. Translated: CASSYVGTGLYEQYF.